These T cell receptor beta chains were read from a single sample in a study of blood T cell repertoires in COVID-19. The protocol was immunoSEQ multiplex PCR, while the TCRdb copy is restricted to in-frame clones and leaves out a portion. Among fewer than 100,000 clones, 75% to 95% were seen once, and the ten largest hold roughly 2%. The sequencing sample was made of peripheral blood. The receptors here all came from a woman in her forties or fifties in a cohort sampled during active COVID-19. Both conserved end residues are part of each CDR3. A D gene is named only where the DNA matches it firmly. The size entry is marked missing in some rows and otherwise reads once, few, many or a size class.

TRBJ2-5	TRBV11-1	NA	TRBD1	TGTGCCAGCAGCCGGGACAGTCTCCAAGAGACCCAGTACTTC	CASSRDSLQETQYF
TRBJ1-2	TRBV19	NA	TRBD1	TGTGCCAGTAGCAGAAGACAGGGGGCGAATGCTAACTATGGCTACACCTTC	CASSRRQGANANYGYTF
TRBJ1-4	TRBV5-1	NA	NA	TGCGCCAGCAGCTTGGGGCGGATTAATGAAAAACTGTTTTTT	CASSLGRINEKLFF
TRBJ2-3	TRBV19	NA	TRBD2	TGTGCCAGTAGGCCTGGGGAGGGCTCGCAGTATTTT	CASRPGEGSQYF
TRBJ2-7	TRBV10-1	NA	NA	TGCGCCAGCAGCGACACCCCCTACGAGCAGTACTTC	CASSDTPYEQYF
TRBJ1-3	TRBV13	few	NA	TGTGCCAGCGGGGAGGGATCTGGAAACACCATATATTTT	CASGEGSGNTIYF
TRBJ1-6	TRBV3-1/TRBV3-2	NA	TRBD1	TGTGCCAGCAGCCAAGCAGTGACAGGGGCCTATAATTCACCCCTCCACTTT	CASSQAVTGAYNSPLHF
TRBJ2-1	TRBV28	NA	NA	TGTGCCAGCAGTCCTCCCGGTAGGGGGTATGAGCAGTTCTTC	CASSPPGRGYEQFF
TRBJ2-3	TRBV27	NA	NA	TGTGCCAGCAGTAGTTGGGGAGGCACAGATACGCAGTATTTT	CASSSWGGTDTQYF
TRBJ2-7	TRBV5-4	NA	NA	TGTGCCAGCAGCCCAAACCCAGGAACATCCTACGAGCAGTACTTC	CASSPNPGTSYEQYF
TRBJ1-3	TRBV21-1	NA	NA	TGTGCCAGCAGCAAAGTCTATATTGAGGACAGGGGATGTGGAAACACCATATATTTT	CASSKVYIEDRGCGNTIYF
TRBJ1-5	TRBV28	once	NA	TGTGCCAGCAGCCGCATGGGGGGAGGTCAGCCCCAGCATTTT	CASSRMGGGQPQHF
TRBJ1-2	TRBV2	NA	NA	TGTGCCAGCAGTGAAGCCGCAGGGAAAGGAGGCTACACCTTC	CASSEAAGKGGYTF
TRBJ2-1	TRBV11-2	NA	NA	TGTGCCAGCAGCTTAGATCTGGGGCGCAATGAGCAGTTCTTC	CASSLDLGRNEQFF
TRBJ1-2	TRBV5-1	NA	NA	TGCGCCAGCAGCTTGGAGGGGCCGCACGTCTATGGCTACACCTTC	CASSLEGPHVYGYTF
TRBJ2-2	TRBV2	NA	TRBD2	TGTGCCAGCAGTGAAATGGGGAGGGGAGACACCGGGGAGCTGTTTTTT	CASSEMGRGDTGELFF
TRBJ2-5	TRBV2	few	TRBD1	TGTGCCAGCAGCTGGGACAGGGGCCAAGAGACCCAGTACTTC	CASSWDRGQETQYF
TRBJ2-7	TRBV2	NA	TRBD2	TGTGCCAGCAGTCCCCCTCTAGCGGGAGGGCCTAGGGAGCAGTACTTC	CASSPPLAGGPREQYF
TRBJ2-2	TRBV5-4	NA	NA	TGTGCCAGCAGCTTGTACGGTAGCTCCAACACCGGGGAGCTGTTTTTT	CASSLYGSSNTGELFF
TRBJ1-1	TRBV5-1	NA	NA	TGCGCCAGCAGCTTGGAGGACGGGGGATACACTGAAGCTTTCTTT	CASSLEDGGYTEAFF
TRBJ2-5	TRBV4-2	NA	NA	TGTGCCAGCAGCCGAGACCAAGAGACCCAGTACTTC	CASSRDQETQYF
TRBJ2-2	TRBV30	NA	TRBD2	TGTGCCTGGAGTGCCCGGGGGGGGCGCACCGGGGAGCTGTTTTTT	CAWSARGGRTGELFF
TRBJ2-7	TRBV27	NA	NA	TGTGCCAGCAGTTTGGTTGGGCCCATCTCCTACGAGCAGTACTTC	CASSLVGPISYEQYF
TRBJ1-6	TRBV19	NA	TRBD1	TGTGCCAGTAGAGACCAGGGGGCGCGAAATTCACCCCTCCACTTT	CASRDQGARNSPLHF
TRBJ1-1	TRBV10-1	NA	NA	TGCGCCAGCAGTGATTACGGTGAAGCTTTCTTT	CASSDYGEAFF
TRBJ1-3	TRBV18	NA	NA	TGTGCCAGCTCAGACCTCGGCAGCGCACGCGGAAACACCATATATTTT	CASSDLGSARGNTIYF
TRBJ2-1	TRBV12-3/TRBV12-4	NA	TRBD1	TGTGCCAGCAGTCCACAGGGGGGTGAGCAGTTCTTC	CASSPQGGEQFF
TRBJ2-3	TRBV14	NA	TRBD2	TGTGCCAGCAGCAACAGCGGGAGGAATGCAGATACGCAGTATTTT	CASSNSGRNADTQYF
TRBJ2-7	TRBV4-1	NA	TRBD2	TGCGCCAGCAGCTACGGGGGGGAAGGGTACGAGCAGTACTTC	CASSYGGEGYEQYF
TRBJ2-7	TRBV27	NA	TRBD1	TGTGCCAGCAGTTCGACCCAGGGGGACGAGCAGTACTTC	CASSSTQGDEQYF
TRBJ2-7	TRBV28	NA	TRBD2	TGTGCCAGCAGTTTAGCCGGACTAGCGGGGAACTACGAGCAGTACTTC	CASSLAGLAGNYEQYF
TRBJ2-3	TRBV4-1	few	NA	TGCGCCAGCAGCCAGACTAGGGCGGGCACAGATACGCAGTATTTT	CASSQTRAGTDTQYF
TRBJ1-6	TRBV28	NA	NA	TGTGCCAGCAGAGAGTGGGGGGAAGCTAATTCACCCCTCCACTTT	CASREWGEANSPLHF
TRBJ2-7	TRBV4-1	few	NA	TGCGCCAGCAGCCATCGGGAAGCAGGGGGGAACGAGCAGTACTTC	CASSHREAGGNEQYF
TRBJ2-3	TRBV12-5	once	TRBD2	TGTGCTAGTGGTTTCCAGGGACTAGCGGGAGGGAACACAGATACGCAGTATTTT	CASGFQGLAGGNTDTQYF
TRBJ2-1	TRBV11-3	NA	TRBD1	TGTGCCAGCAGCTTAGGACAGGGATTGAATGAGCAGTTCTTC	CASSLGQGLNEQFF
TRBJ2-3	TRBV24-1	NA	NA	TGTGCCACCAGTGACCCCAGTATAAACACAGATACGCAGTATTTT	CATSDPSINTDTQYF
TRBJ2-1	TRBV2	NA	TRBD2	TGTGCCAGCAGTGATGGTGTGGGGCTAGCGGGAAGACCGCGGGAGCAGTTCTTC	CASSDGVGLAGRPREQFF
TRBJ2-7	TRBV28	NA	TRBD1	TGTGCCAGCAGTTCGGGACAGGGAGTAGGATACGAGCAGTACTTC	CASSSGQGVGYEQYF
TRBJ1-4	TRBV3-1/TRBV3-2	NA	TRBD1	TGTGCCAGCAGCCAGGGGACAGGGGATGAAAAACTGTTTTTT	CASSQGTGDEKLFF
TRBJ2-7	TRBV5-1	NA	NA	TGCGCCAGCAGCCTACAGGGAAGCCCCTACGAGCAGTACTTC	CASSLQGSPYEQYF
TRBJ2-4	TRBV5-1	NA	TRBD1	TGCGCCAGCAGCTCCGGGACAGACAACGACATTCAGTACTTC	CASSSGTDNDIQYF
TRBJ2-6	TRBV5-4	NA	NA	TGTGCCAGCAGCGCCGACACGTCTGGGGCCAACGTCCTGACTTTC	CASSADTSGANVLTF
TRBJ2-1	TRBV20-1	NA	NA	TGCAGTGCTAGTTCCGGCTACAATGAGCAGTTCTTC	CSASSGYNEQFF
TRBJ2-7	TRBV9	NA	TRBD1	TGTGCCAGCAGCGCTTTTGGGACAGGGGTCTCCTACGAGCAGTACTTC	CASSAFGTGVSYEQYF
TRBJ2-6	TRBV4-1	NA	TRBD1	TGCGCCAGCAGCCAAGGCAGGGGGCGATTTGGGGCCAACGTCCTGACTTTC	CASSQGRGRFGANVLTF
TRBJ2-1	TRBV5-1	NA	TRBD2	TGCGCCAGCAGCTTACTAGCGGGGCGGAACAATGAGCAGTTCTTC	CASSLLAGRNNEQFF
TRBJ1-3	TRBV6-5	few	NA	TGTGCCAGCAGTCGCGATACAGTCTCTGGAAACACCATATATTTT	CASSRDTVSGNTIYF
TRBJ1-5	TRBV29-1	NA	NA	TGCAGCGCTCCTCTAGTGCCTAATCAGCCCCAGCATTTT	CSAPLVPNQPQHF
TRBJ2-2	TRBV7-9	once	TRBD1	TGTGCCAGCAGCTTAGTTTTCGGACAGGGGATCGGGGAGCTGTTTTTT	CASSLVFGQGIGELFF
TRBJ2-3	TRBV23-1	NA	TRBD2	TGCGCCAGCAGTCAATACTCAACCCGCCTTCGGGCGGGGGGCCCGTACGTAAATACGCAGTATTTT	CASSQYSTRLRAGGPYVNTQYF
TRBJ1-2	TRBV6-1	NA	TRBD1	TGTGCCAGCAGTGAAGACAGGGGGTGGGGAGGCTATGGCTACACCTTC	CASSEDRGWGGYGYTF
TRBJ1-2	TRBV28	NA	TRBD1	TGTGCCAGCACCCAACAGGGGGCGTTCTATGGCTACACCTTC	CASTQQGAFYGYTF
TRBJ1-2	TRBV5-1	NA	TRBD1	TGCGCCAGCAGCCAAACGTCCCGGGACAGGGAAGGCTACACCTTC	CASSQTSRDREGYTF
TRBJ2-1	TRBV7-3	NA	TRBD2	TGTGCCAGCAGCCTCTCGGTAGCGGGAAGGTATGAGCAGTTCTTC	CASSLSVAGRYEQFF
TRBJ1-2	TRBV7-9	NA	NA	TGTGCCAGCAGCTCTATAACAGCACCTAACAGGGAATCTAACTATGGCTACACCTTC	CASSSITAPNRESNYGYTF
TRBJ1-6	TRBV18	NA	NA	TGTGCCAGCTCACCGTCTAGGGGTGATAATTCACCCCTCCACTTT	CASSPSRGDNSPLHF
TRBJ1-4	TRBV5-1	NA	TRBD1	TGCGCCAGCAGCCGGGACAGCCTTGCAACTAATGAAAAACTGTTTTTT	CASSRDSLATNEKLFF
TRBJ2-2	TRBV7-3	NA	TRBD1	TGTGCCAGCAGCTTACCAAGCCGACAGGGGGTAAGGAACACCGGGGAGCTGTTTTTT	CASSLPSRQGVRNTGELFF